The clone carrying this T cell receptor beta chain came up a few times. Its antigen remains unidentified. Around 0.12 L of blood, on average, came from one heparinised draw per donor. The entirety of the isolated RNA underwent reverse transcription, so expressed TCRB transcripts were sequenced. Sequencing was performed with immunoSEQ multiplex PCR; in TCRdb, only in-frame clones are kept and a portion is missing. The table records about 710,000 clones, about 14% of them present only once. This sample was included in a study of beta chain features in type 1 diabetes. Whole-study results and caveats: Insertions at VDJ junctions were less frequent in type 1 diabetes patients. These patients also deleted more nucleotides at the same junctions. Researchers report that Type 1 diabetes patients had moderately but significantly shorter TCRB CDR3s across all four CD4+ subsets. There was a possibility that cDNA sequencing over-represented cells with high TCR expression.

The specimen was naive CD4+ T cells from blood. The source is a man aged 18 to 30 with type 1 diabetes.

In DNA, the CDR3 is TGTGCCAGCAGCGTAGATAGCGGGGCCGGAGAGACCCAGTACTTC. Its translation: CASSVDSGAGETQYF. The V call is TRBV9, the J call TRBJ2-5; 8 positions match TRBD2. The CDR3 runs to 15 residues. V was clipped by 0 bases and J by 4 bases; unmatched bases: 5. The germline V gene has CDR1 SGDLS and CDR2 YYNGEE.